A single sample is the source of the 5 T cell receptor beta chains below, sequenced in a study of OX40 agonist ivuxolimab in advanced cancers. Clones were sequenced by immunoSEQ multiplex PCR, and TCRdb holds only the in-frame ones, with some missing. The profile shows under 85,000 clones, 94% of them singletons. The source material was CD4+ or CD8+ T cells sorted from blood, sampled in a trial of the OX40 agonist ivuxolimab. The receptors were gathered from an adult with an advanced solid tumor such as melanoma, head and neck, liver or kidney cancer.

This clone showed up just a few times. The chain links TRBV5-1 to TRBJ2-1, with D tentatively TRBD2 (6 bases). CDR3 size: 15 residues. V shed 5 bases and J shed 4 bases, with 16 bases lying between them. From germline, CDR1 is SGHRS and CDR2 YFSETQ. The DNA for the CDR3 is TGCGCCAGCAGGTACCGGGACTCGATGTACAATGAGCAGTTCTTC. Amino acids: CASRYRDSMYNEQFF. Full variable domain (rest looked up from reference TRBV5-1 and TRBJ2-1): KAGVTQTPRYLIKTRGQQVTLSCSPISGHRSVSWYQQTPGQGLQFLFEYFSETQRNKGNFPGRFSGRQFSNSRSEMNVSTLELGDSALYLCASRYRDSMYNEQFFGPGTRLTVL.

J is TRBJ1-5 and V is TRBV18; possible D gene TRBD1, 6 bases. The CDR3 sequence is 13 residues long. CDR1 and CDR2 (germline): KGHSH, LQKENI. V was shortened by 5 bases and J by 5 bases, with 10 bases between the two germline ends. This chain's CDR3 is CASSGTFDQPQHF. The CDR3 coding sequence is TGTGCCAGCTCAGGGACATTCGATCAGCCCCAGCATTTT.

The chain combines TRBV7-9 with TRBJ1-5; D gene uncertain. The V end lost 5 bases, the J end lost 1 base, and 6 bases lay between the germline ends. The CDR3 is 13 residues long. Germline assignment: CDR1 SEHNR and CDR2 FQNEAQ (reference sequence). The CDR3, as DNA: TGTGCCAGCAGCACCGACAGCAATCAGCCCCAGCATTTT. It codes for CASSTDSNQPQHF.

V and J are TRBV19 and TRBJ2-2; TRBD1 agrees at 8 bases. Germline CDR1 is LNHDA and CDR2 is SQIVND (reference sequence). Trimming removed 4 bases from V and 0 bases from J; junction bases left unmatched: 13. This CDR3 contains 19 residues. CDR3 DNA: TGTGCCAGTAGTACCGACAGGGGAAGAGCCCATACGAACACCGGGGAGCTGTTTTTT. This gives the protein CASSTDRGRAHTNTGELFF.

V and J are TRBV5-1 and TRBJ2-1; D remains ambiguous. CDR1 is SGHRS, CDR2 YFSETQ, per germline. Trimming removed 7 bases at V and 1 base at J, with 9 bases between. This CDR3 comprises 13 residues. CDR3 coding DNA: TGCGCCAGCCGAGTTGAATCCTACAATGAGCAGTTCTTC. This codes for CASRVESYNEQFF.